What follows is one T cell receptor beta chain and its context. Clones were read by immunoSEQ multiplex PCR, and TCRdb kept only the in-frame ones, dropping some. The table shows fewer than 500,000 clones, with more than 80% occurring only once. This specimen belongs to a study of control samples from healthy donors and cancer patients. Sequencing was carried out using PBMCs. This clonotype originated in a man between 40 and 49 years old with head and neck cancer.

The CDR3, as DNA: TGCAGTGCTAGTGGGCCCGGAGGGCGGGGAAGCTCCTACGAGCAGTACTTC. Its translation is CSASGPGGRGSSYEQYF. The chain carries TRBV20-1 and TRBJ2-7, with TRBD2 as a possible D gene (6 bases). CDR1 DFQATT and CDR2 SNEGSKA come from the germline V gene (reference sequence). The CDR3 has 17 residues. Trimming shortened V by 3 bases and J by 0 bases, and 21 bases separated the two germline ends.